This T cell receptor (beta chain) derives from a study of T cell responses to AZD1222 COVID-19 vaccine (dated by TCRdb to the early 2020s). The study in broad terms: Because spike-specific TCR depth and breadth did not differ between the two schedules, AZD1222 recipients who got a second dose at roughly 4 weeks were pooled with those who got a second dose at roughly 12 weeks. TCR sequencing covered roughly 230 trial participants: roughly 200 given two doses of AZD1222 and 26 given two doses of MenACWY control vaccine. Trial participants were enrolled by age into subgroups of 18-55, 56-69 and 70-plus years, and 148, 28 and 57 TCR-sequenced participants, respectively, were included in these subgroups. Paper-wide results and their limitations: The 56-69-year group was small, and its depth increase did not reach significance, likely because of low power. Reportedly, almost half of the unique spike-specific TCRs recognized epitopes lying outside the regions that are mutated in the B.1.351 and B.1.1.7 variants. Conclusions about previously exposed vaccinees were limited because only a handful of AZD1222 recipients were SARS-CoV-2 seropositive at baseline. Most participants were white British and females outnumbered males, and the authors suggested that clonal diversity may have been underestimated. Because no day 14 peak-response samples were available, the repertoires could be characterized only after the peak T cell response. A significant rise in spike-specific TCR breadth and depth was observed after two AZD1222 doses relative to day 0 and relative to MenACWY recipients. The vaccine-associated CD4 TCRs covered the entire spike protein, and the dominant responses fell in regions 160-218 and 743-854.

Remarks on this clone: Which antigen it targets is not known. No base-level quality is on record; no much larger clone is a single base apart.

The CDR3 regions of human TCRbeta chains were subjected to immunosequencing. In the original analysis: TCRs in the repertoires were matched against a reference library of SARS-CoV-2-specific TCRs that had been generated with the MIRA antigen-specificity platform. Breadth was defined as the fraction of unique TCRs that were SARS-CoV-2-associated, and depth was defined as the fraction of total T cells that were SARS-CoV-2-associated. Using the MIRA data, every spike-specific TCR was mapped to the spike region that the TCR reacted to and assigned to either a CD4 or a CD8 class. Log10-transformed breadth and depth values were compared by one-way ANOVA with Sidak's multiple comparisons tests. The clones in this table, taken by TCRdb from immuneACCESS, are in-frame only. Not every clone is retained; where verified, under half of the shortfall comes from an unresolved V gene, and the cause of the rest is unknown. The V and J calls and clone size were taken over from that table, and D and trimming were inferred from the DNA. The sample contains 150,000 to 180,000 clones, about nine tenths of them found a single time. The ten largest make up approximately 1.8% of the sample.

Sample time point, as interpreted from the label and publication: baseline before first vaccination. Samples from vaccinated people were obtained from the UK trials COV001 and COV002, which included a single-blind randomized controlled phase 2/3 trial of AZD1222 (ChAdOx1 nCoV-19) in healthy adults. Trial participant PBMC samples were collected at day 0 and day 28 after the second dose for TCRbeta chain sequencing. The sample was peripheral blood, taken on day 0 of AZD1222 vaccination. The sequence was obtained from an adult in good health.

The CDR3 is CASSYAGGAGNTIYF. At the DNA level, the sequence is TGTGCCAGCAGTTACGCAGGGGGCGCGGGAAACACCATATATTTT. This sequence uses TRBV28 and TRBJ1-3; 8 central nucleotides agree with TRBD1. Taken from cysteine to phenylalanine, the CDR3 has 15 residues. Left in the record is the CDR3 DNA by itself, 45 bases read in frame from the first base. CDR1 MDHEN and CDR2 SYDVKM were looked up in the germline V gene. The germline V end is reduced by 4 bases and the J end by 4 bases; junction bases left unmatched: 6. When the CDR3 is completed using the reference TRBV28 and TRBJ1-3 genes on either side, the full variable domain is DVKVTQSSRYLVKRTGEKVFLECVQDMDHENMFWYRQDPGLGLRLIYFSYDVKMKEKGDIPEGYSVSREKKERFSLILESASTNQTSMYLCASSYAGGAGNTIYFGEGSWLTVV.